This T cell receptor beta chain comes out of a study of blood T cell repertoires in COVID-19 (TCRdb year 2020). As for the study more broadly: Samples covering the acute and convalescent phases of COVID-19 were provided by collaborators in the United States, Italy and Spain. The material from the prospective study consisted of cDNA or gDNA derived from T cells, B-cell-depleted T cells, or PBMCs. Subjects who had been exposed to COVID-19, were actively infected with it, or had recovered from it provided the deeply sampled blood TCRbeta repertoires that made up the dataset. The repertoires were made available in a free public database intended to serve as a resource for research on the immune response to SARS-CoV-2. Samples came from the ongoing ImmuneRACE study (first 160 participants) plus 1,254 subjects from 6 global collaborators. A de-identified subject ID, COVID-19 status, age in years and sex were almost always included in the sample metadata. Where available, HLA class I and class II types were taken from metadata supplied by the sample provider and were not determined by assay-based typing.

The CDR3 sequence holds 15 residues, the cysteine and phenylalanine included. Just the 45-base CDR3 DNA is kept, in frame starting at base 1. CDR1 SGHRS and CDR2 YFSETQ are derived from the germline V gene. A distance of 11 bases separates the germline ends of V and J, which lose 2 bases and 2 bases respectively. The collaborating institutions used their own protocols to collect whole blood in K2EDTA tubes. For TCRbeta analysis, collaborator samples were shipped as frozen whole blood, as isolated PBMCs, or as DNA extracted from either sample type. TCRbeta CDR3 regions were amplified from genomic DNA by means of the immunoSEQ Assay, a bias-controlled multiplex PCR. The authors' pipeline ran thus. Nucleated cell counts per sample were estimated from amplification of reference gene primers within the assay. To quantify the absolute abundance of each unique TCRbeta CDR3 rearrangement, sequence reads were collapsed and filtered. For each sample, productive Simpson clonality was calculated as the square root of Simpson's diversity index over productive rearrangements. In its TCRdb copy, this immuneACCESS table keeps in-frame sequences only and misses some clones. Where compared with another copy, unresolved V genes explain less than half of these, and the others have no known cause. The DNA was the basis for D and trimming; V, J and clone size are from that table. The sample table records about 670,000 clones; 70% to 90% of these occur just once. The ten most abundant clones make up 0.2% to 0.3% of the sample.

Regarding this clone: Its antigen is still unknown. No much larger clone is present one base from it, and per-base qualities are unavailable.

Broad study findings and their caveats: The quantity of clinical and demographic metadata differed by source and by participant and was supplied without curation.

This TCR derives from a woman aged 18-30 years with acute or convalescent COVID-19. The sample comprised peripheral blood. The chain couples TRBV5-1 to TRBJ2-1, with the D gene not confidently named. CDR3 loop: CASSFMRKTYNEQFF. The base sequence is TGCGCCAGCAGCTTTATGAGGAAAACCTACAATGAGCAGTTCTTC. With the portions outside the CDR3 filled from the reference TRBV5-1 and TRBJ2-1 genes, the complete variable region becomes KAGVTQTPRYLIKTRGQQVTLSCSPISGHRSVSWYQQTPGQGLQFLFEYFSETQRNKGNFPGRFSGRQFSNSRSEMNVSTLELGDSALYLCASSFMRKTYNEQFFGPGTRLTVL.